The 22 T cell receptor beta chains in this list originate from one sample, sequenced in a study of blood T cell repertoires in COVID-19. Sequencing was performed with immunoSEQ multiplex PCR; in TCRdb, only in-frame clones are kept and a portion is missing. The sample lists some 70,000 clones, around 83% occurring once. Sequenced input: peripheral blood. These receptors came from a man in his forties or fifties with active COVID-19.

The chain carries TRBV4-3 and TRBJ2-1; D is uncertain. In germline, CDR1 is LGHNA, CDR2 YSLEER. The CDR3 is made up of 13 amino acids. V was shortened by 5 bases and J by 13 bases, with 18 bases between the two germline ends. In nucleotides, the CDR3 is TGCGCCAGCAGCAGCCGTGTAGCAGAGTACCAGTTCTTC. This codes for CASSSRVAEYQFF.

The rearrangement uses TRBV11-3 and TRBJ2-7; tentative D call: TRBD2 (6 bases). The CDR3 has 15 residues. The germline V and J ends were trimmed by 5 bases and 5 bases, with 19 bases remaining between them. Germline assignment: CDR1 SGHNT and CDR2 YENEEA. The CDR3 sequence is CASSPDVGREDEQYF. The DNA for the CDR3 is TGTGCCAGCAGCCCAGACGTCGGCAGGGAGGACGAGCAGTACTTC.

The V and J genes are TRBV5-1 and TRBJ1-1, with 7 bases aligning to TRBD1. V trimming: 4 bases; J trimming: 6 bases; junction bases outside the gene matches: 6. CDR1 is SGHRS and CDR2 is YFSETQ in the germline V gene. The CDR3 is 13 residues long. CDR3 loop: CASSGGTVAEAFF. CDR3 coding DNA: TGCGCCAGCAGCGGTGGGACAGTCGCTGAAGCTTTCTTT. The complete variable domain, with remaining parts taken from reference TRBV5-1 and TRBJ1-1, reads KAGVTQTPRYLIKTRGQQVTLSCSPISGHRSVSWYQQTPGQGLQFLFEYFSETQRNKGNFPGRFSGRQFSNSRSEMNVSTLELGDSALYLCASSGGTVAEAFFGQGTRLTVV.

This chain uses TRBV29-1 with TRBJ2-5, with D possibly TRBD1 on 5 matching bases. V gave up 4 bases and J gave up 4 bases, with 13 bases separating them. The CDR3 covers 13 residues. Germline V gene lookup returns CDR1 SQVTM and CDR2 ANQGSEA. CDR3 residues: CSVVLGRGETQYF. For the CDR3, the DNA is TGCAGCGTTGTTTTGGGGCGTGGAGAGACCCAGTACTTC. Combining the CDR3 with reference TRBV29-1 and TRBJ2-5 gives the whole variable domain SAVISQKPSRDICQRGTSLTIQCQVDSQVTMMFWYRQQPGQSLTLIATANQGSEATYESGFVIDKFPISRPNLTFSTLTVSNMSPEDSSIYLCSVVLGRGETQYFGPGTRLLVL.

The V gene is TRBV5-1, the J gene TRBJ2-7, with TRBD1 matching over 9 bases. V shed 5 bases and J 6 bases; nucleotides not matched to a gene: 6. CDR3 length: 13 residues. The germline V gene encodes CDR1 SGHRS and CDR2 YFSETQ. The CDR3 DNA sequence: TGCGCCAGCAGACAGGGGGCCGGCTCCGAGCAGTACTTC. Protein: CASRQGAGSEQYF. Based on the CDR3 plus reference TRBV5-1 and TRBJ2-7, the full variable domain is KAGVTQTPRYLIKTRGQQVTLSCSPISGHRSVSWYQQTPGQGLQFLFEYFSETQRNKGNFPGRFSGRQFSNSRSEMNVSTLELGDSALYLCASRQGAGSEQYFGPGTRLTVT.

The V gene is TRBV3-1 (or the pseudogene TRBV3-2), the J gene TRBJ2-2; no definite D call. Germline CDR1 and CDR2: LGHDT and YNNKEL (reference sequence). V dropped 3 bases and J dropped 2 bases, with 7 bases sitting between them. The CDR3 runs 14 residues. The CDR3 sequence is CASSQRSNTGELFF. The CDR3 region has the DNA TGTGCCAGCAGCCAGAGGTCCAACACCGGGGAGCTGTTTTTT.

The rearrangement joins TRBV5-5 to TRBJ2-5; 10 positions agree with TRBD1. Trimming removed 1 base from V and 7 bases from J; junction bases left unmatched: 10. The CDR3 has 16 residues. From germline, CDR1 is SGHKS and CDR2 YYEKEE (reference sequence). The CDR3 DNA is TGTGCCAGCAGCTTGTTGGACAGGGGGGATTTTGGGACCCAGTACTTC. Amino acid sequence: CASSLLDRGDFGTQYF.

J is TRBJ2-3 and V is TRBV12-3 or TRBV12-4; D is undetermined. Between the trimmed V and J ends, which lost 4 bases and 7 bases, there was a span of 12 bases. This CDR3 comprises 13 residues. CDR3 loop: CASSSPFFYTQYF. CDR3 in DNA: TGTGCCAGCAGTTCCCCCTTCTTTTATACGCAGTATTTT.

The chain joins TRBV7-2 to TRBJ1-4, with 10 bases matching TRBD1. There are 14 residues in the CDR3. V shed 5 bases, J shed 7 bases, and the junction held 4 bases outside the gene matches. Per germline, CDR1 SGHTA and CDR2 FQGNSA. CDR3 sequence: CASSRDRGGEKLFF. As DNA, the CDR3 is TGTGCCAGCAGCCGGGACAGGGGTGGTGAAAAACTGTTTTTT.

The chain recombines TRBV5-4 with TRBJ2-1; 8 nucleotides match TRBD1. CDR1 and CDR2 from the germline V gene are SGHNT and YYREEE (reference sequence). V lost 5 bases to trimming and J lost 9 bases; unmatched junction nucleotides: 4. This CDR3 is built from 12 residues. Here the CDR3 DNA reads TGTGCCAGCAGTCGAGACAGGGGTGAGCAGTTCTTC. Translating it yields CASSRDRGEQFF.

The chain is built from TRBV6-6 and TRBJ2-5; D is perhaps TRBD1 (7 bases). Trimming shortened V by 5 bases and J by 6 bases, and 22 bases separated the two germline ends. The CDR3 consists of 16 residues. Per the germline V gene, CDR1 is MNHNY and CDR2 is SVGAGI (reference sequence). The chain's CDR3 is CASSPPYQGGPKTQYF. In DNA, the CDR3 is TGTGCCAGCAGTCCCCCTTATCAGGGGGGCCCAAAGACCCAGTACTTC.

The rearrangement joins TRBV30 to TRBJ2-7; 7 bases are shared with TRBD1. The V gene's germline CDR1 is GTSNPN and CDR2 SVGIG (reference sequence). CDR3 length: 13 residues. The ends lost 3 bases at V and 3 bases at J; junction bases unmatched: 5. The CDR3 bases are TGTGCCTGGAGGACGACAGGGTACTACGAGCAGTACTTC. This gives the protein CAWRTTGYYEQYF.

The CDR3 sequence: CASSRPGTHYNEQFF. The DNA of the CDR3 is TGTGCCAGCAGTCGGCCGGGGACTCATTACAATGAGCAGTTCTTC. The chain combines TRBV6-2 or TRBV6-3 with TRBJ2-1, with D perhaps TRBD2 (6 bases). The CDR3 has 15 amino acids. Looked up from germline, CDR1 is MNHEY and CDR2 is SVGEGT. V was clipped by 5 bases and J by 4 bases, with 15 bases between them.

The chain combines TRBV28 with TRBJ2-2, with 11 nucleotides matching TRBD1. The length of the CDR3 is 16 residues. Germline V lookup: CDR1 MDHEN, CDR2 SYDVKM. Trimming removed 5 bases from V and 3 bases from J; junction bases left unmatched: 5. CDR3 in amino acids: CASSDRDRGYTGELFF. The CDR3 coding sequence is TGTGCCAGCAGTGACCGGGACAGGGGGTACACCGGGGAGCTGTTTTTT. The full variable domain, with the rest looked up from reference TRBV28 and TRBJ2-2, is DVKVTQSSRYLVKRTGEKVFLECVQDMDHENMFWYRQDPGLGLRLIYFSYDVKMKEKGDIPEGYSVSREKKERFSLILESASTNQTSMYLCASSDRDRGYTGELFFGEGSRLTVL.

The CDR3 DNA sequence: TGTGCCAGTTCCAGTAACACCGATAATGAAAAACTGTTTTTT. Translated: CASSSNTDNEKLFF. This chain uses TRBV9 with TRBJ1-4; D remains unclear. Germline CDR1 SGDLS, CDR2 YYNGEE. Trimming shortened V by 8 bases and J by 4 bases, and 15 bases separated the two germline ends. CDR3 length: 14 residues.

CDR3 in DNA: TGCGCCAGCAGCCCCTCGGCGGCACCTACCCCTCGGGGCTACACCTTC. Protein product: CASSPSAAPTPRGYTF. The chain carries TRBV4-1 and TRBJ1-2, with no clear D. The CDR3 spans 16 residues. CDR1 and CDR2 (germline): MGHRA, YSYEKL. Trimming stripped 4 bases from V and 8 bases from J, with 23 bases between.

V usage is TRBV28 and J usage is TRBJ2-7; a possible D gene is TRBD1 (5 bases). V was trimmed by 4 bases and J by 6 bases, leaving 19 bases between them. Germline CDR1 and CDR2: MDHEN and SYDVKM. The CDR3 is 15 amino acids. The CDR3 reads CASSSVSVQGLEQYF. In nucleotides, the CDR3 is TGTGCCAGCAGTTCCGTAAGTGTGCAGGGCCTCGAGCAGTACTTC.

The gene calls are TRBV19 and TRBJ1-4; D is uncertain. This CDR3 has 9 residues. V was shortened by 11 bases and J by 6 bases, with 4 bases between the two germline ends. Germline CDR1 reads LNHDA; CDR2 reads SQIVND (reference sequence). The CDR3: CALHEKLFF. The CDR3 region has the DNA TGTGCCCTCCATGAAAAACTGTTTTTT.

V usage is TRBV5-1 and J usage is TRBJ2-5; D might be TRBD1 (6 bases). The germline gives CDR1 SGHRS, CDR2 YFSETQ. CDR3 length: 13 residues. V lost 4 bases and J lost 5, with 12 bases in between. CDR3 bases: TGCGCCAGCAGCGAACAGGGTTGGGAGACCCAGTACTTC. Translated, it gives CASSEQGWETQYF. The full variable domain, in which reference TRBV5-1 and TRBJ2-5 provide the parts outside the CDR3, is KAGVTQTPRYLIKTRGQQVTLSCSPISGHRSVSWYQQTPGQGLQFLFEYFSETQRNKGNFPGRFSGRQFSNSRSEMNVSTLELGDSALYLCASSEQGWETQYFGPGTRLLVL.

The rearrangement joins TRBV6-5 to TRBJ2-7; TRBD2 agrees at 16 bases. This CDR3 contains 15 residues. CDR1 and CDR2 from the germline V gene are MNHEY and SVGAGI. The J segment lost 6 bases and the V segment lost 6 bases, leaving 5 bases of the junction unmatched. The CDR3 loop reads CASRSGTSGGGEQYF. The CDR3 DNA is TGTGCCAGCAGATCCGGGACTAGCGGGGGGGGCGAGCAGTACTTC.

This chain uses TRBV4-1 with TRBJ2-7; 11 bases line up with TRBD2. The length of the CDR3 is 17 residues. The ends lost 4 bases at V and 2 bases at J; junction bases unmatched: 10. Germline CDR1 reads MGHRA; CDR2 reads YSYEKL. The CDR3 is CASSPLKLAGATYEQYF. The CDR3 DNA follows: TGCGCCAGCAGCCCGTTAAAACTAGCGGGGGCCACCTACGAGCAGTACTTC.

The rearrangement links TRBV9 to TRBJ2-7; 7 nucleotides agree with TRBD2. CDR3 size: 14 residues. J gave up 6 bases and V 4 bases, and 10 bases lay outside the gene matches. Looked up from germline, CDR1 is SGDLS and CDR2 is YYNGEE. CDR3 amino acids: CASSLSGGSGEQYF. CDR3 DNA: TGTGCCAGCAGCCTCTCCGGGGGGTCGGGCGAGCAGTACTTC. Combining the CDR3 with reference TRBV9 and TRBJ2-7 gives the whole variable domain DSGVTQTPKHLITATGQRVTLRCSPRSGDLSVYWYQQSLDQGLQFLIQYYNGEERAKGNILERFSAQQFPDLHSELNLSSLELGDSALYFCASSLSGGSGEQYFGPGTRLTVT.